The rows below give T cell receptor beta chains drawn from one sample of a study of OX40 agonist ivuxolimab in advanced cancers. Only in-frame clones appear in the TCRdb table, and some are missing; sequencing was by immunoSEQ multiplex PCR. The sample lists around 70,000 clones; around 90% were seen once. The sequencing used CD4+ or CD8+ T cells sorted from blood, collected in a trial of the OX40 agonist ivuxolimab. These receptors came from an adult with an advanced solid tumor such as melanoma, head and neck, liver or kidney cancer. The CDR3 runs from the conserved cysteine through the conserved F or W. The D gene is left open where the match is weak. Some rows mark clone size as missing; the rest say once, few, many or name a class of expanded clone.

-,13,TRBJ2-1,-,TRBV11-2,CASSSRGGNEQFF,TGTGCCAGCAGCAGTAGAGGGGGAAATGAGCAGTTCTTC
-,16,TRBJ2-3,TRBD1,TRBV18,CASSPPGTGRTDTQYF,TGTGCCAGCTCACCACCCGGGACAGGGAGGACAGATACGCAGTATTTT
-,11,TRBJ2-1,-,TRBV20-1,CSAKGRREQFF,TGCAGTGCAAAAGGGCGCCGGGAGCAGTTCTTC
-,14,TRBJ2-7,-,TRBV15,CATAREKTSYEQYF,TGTGCCACCGCGAGGGAGAAAACTTCCTACGAGCAGTACTTC
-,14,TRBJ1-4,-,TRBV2,CASSARETNEKLFF,TGTGCCAGCAGTGCCAGGGAAACGAATGAAAAACTGTTTTTT
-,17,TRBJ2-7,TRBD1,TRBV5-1,CASSRQGGTAVSYEQYF,TGCGCCAGCAGCCGACAGGGGGGGACGGCGGTCTCCTACGAGCAGTACTTC
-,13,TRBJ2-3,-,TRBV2,CASMAASTDTQYF,TGTGCCAGCATGGCAGCTAGCACAGATACGCAGTATTTT
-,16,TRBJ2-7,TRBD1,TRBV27,CASSRYGQGASYEQYF,TGTGCCAGCAGCCGCTATGGACAGGGGGCTTCCTACGAGCAGTACTTC
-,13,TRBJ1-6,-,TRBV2,CASSPTERSPLHF,TGTGCCAGCAGCCCGACAGAGCGGTCACCCCTCCACTTT
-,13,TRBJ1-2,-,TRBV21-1,CASTDSSIYGYTF,TGTGCCAGCACGGACAGCTCAATCTATGGCTACACCTTC
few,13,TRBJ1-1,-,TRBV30,CAWSVLSDTEAFF,TGTGCCTGGAGTGTACTAAGCGACACTGAAGCTTTCTTT
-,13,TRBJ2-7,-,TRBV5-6,CASSFGATYEQYF,TGTGCCAGCAGTTTCGGGGCCACCTACGAGCAGTACTTC
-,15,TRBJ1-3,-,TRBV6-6,CASRRTGTSGNTIYF,TGTGCCAGCAGACGTACAGGGACCTCTGGAAACACCATATATTTT
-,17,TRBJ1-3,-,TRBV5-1,CASSTSGRVDSGNTIYF,TGCGCCAGCAGTACATCGGGCCGTGTAGACTCTGGAAACACCATATATTTT
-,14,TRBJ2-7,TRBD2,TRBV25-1,CASRDSGRHYEQYF,TGTGCCAGCAGGGACAGCGGGAGGCACTACGAGCAGTACTTC
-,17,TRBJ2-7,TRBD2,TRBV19,CASSIDGSSSGGYEQYF,TGTGCCAGTAGTATAGATGGCTCGTCTAGCGGGGGCTACGAGCAGTACTTC
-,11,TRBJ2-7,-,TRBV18,CASSPGVEQYF,TGTGCCAGCTCGCCAGGGGTCGAGCAGTACTTC
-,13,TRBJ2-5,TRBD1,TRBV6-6,CASRPGGPETQYF,TGTGCCAGCAGGCCAGGGGGCCCAGAGACCCAGTACTTC
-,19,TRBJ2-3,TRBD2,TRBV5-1,CASSLARTSGVKRTDTQYF,TGCGCCAGCAGCTTGGCCCGGACTAGCGGAGTTAAGCGCACAGATACGCAGTATTTT
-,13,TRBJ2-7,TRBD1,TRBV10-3,CAISTGTGYEQYF,TGTGCCATCAGTACTGGGACAGGGTACGAGCAGTACTTC
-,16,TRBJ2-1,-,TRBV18,CASSPRLWSSYNEQFF,TGTGCCAGCTCACCACGTTTGTGGAGCTCCTACAATGAGCAGTTCTTC
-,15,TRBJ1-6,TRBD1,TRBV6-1,CATYTRTGKNSPLHF,TGTGCCACGTACACTAGGACAGGGAAGAATTCACCCCTCCACTTT
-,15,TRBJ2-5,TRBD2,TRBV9,CASSAASGGGGAQYF,TGTGCCAGCAGCGCCGCGAGCGGGGGGGGCGGTGCCCAGTACTTC
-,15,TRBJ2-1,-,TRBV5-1,CASRATLSSYNEQFF,TGCGCCAGCAGGGCTACTCTCAGCTCCTACAATGAGCAGTTCTTC
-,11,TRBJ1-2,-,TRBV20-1,CSATDNYGYTF,TGCAGTGCGACAGACAACTATGGCTACACCTTC
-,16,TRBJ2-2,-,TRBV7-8,CASSQSGALNTGELFF,TGTGCCAGCAGCCAATCCGGGGCTTTGAACACCGGGGAGCTGTTTTTT
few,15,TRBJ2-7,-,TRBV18,CASSPSPSLAYEQYF,TGTGCCAGCTCACCATCGCCTAGCCTGGCCTACGAGCAGTACTTC
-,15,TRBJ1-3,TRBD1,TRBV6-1,CASSEYRGRGNTIYF,TGTGCCAGCAGTGAGTACAGGGGGCGAGGAAACACCATATATTTT
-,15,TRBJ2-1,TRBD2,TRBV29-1,CSGGALIGGAGEQFF,TGCAGCGGCGGCGCTCTTATCGGGGGGGCAGGGGAGCAGTTCTTC
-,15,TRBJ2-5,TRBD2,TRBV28,CASSGTGLGVWGQYF,TGTGCCAGCAGTGGTACGGGACTAGGGGTCTGGGGGCAGTACTTC
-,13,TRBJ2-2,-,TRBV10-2,CASRQANTGELFF,TGCGCCAGCAGACAGGCGAACACCGGGGAGCTGTTTTTT
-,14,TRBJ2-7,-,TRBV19,CASSISLGSYEQYF,TGTGCCAGTAGTATTTCCCTCGGGTCCTACGAGCAGTACTTC
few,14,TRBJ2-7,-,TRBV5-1,CASSEGAGSYEQYF,TGCGCCAGCAGCGAAGGCGCAGGATCCTACGAGCAGTACTTC
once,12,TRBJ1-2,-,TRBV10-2,CASSELAHGYTF,TGCGCCAGCAGTGAATTGGCCCATGGCTACACCTTC
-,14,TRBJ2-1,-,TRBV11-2,CASSSSGAYNEQFF,TGTGCCAGCAGCTCGAGCGGAGCCTACAATGAGCAGTTCTTC
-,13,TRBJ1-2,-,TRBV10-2,CASSESGGYGYTF,TGCGCCAGCAGTGAGTCGGGCGGCTATGGCTACACCTTC
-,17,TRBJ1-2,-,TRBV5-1,CASSLASGPTTLSGYTF,TGCGCCAGCAGCTTGGCGAGTGGACCAACGACGCTCAGTGGCTACACCTTC
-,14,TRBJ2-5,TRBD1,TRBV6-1,CASFKEGGGETQYF,TGTGCCAGCTTCAAAGAAGGGGGCGGGGAGACCCAGTACTTC
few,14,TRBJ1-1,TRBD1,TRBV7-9,CASRPDRGNTEAFF,TGTGCCAGCAGACCTGACAGGGGAAACACTGAAGCTTTCTTT
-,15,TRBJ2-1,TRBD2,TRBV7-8,CASSKGLAGANEQFF,TGTGCCAGCAGCAAGGGACTAGCGGGAGCCAATGAGCAGTTCTTC
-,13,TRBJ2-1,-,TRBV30,CAWDVGVRNEQFF,TGTGCCTGGGACGTGGGGGTTCGCAATGAGCAGTTCTTC
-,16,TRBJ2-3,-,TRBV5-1,CASSPAGGWGADTQYF,TGCGCCAGCAGCCCGGCAGGGGGTTGGGGGGCAGATACGCAGTATTTT
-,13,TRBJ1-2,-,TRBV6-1,CASSRDLNYGYTF,TGTGCCAGCAGTCGGGACCTTAACTATGGCTACACCTTC
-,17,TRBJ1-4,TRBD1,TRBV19,CASSTRDRGSANEKLFF,TGTGCCAGTAGTACCCGGGACAGGGGGTCGGCTAATGAAAAACTGTTTTTT
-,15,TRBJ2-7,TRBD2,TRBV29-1,CSVRTGTSGNNEQYF,TGCAGCGTTAGAACAGGGACTAGCGGGAACAACGAGCAGTACTTC
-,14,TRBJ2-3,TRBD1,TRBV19,CASSNGQATDTQYF,TGTGCCAGTAGCAACGGACAGGCCACAGATACGCAGTATTTT
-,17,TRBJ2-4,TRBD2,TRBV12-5,CASGLAGTRLAKNIQYF,TGTGCTAGTGGTTTGGCCGGGACTAGGTTAGCCAAAAACATTCAGTACTTC
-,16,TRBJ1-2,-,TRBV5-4,CASSSRERTQTYGYTF,TGTGCCAGCAGCTCCCGGGAGAGGACACAAACTTATGGCTACACCTTC
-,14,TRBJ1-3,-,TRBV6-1,CASRVQSSGNTIYF,TGTGCCAGCAGGGTACAGAGCTCTGGAAACACCATATATTTT
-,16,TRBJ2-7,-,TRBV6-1,CASSEGGGAAFYEQYF,TGTGCCAGCAGTGAAGGTGGGGGTGCGGCCTTCTACGAGCAGTACTTC
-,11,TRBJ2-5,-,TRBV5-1,CASTEYQTQYF,TGCGCCAGCACCGAGTATCAGACCCAGTACTTC
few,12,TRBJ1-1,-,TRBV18,CASSPQVSEAFF,TGTGCCAGCTCACCCCAGGTTTCTGAAGCTTTCTTT
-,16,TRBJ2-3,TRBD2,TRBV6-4,CASSTTSGGRTDTQYF,TGTGCCAGCAGCACCACCAGCGGGGGGCGCACAGATACGCAGTATTTT
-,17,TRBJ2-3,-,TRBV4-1,CASSQDPGGALVDTQYF,TGCGCCAGCAGCCAAGATCCGGGGGGCGCATTGGTGGATACGCAGTATTTT
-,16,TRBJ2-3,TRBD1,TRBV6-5,CASSYPGTGKTDTQYF,TGTGCCAGCAGTTATCCCGGGACAGGGAAGACGGATACGCAGTATTTT
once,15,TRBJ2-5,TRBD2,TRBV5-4,CASSPELAGGETQYF,TGTGCCAGCAGCCCGGAACTAGCGGGCGGAGAGACCCAGTACTTC
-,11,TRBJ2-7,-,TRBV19,CASSIMNEQYF,TGTGCCAGTAGTATTATGAACGAGCAGTACTTC
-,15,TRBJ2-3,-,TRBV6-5,CASSYSVVGTDTQYF,TGTGCCAGCAGTTACTCGGTGGTCGGCACAGATACGCAGTATTTT
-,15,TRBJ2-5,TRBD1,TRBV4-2,CASSQESRGRETQYF,TGTGCCAGCAGCCAGGAAAGCAGGGGGCGTGAGACCCAGTACTTC
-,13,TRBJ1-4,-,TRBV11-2,CARGGSNNEKLFF,TGTGCCAGAGGAGGTAGTAATAATGAAAAACTGTTTTTT